The next 25 T cell receptor beta chains were all read from a single sample in a study of cytomegalovirus exposure and HLA in healthy donors. The PCR had 60 Vbeta and 13 Jbeta primers. Here immunoSEQ multiplex PCR was the method, and the copy in TCRdb shows in-frame clones only, minus some. The sample lists about 82,000 clones; roughly four fifths were seen once. The sample taken for sequencing was PBMCs. Receptors were obtained from a woman aged 45-59 years in good health and CMV-seropositive.

The V call is TRBV6-5, the J call TRBJ2-7; TRBD2 is a possible D gene (6 bases). Trimming took off 2 bases at V and 9 bases at J, with 17 bases between the two ends. The CDR3 extends over 14 amino acids. The germline CDR1 and CDR2 sequences are MNHEY and SVGAGI. CDR3 residues: CASSYGGTAKGQYF. For the CDR3, the DNA is TGTGCCAGCAGTTACGGCGGGACGGCAAAGGGGCAGTACTTC.

The gene calls are TRBV5-4 and TRBJ2-7; possible D gene TRBD1, 6 bases. V was clipped by 6 bases and J by 3 bases, with 16 bases between them. Looked up from germline, CDR1 is SGHNT and CDR2 is YYREEE (reference sequence). This CDR3 comprises 14 residues. The CDR3 nucleotides read TGTGCCAGCACTGCGGCAGGGGACGTCTACGAGCAGTACTTC. Protein: CASTAAGDVYEQYF.

This clone was recorded a few times. This chain connects TRBV15 to TRBJ2-7; 9 bases are a match to TRBD1. Trimming cost V 5 bases and J 2 bases; bases outside gene matches: 7. Germline values: CDR1 LNHNV, CDR2 YYDKDF (reference sequence). The CDR3 totals 15 residues. The DNA of the CDR3 is TGTGCCACCAGCGCACAGGGGGCCACCACCTACGAGCAGTACTTC. Encoded protein: CATSAQGATTYEQYF.

The V gene is TRBV13, the J gene TRBJ2-3, with 7 bases aligning to TRBD1. The CDR3 is made up of 18 amino acids. Trimming at V came to 5 bases and at J to 0 bases, leaving 14 bases not matched to a gene. Germline CDR1 is PRHDT and CDR2 is FYEKMQ (reference sequence). The CDR3 nucleotides are TGTGCCAGCAGCCCCGACCCCCCTCAGGGGGTTAGCACAGATACGCAGTATTTT. Protein sequence: CASSPDPPQGVSTDTQYF.

The V call is TRBV2, the J call TRBJ2-5, with D perhaps matching TRBD1 (5 bases). There are 15 residues in the CDR3. Trimming cost V 4 bases and J 5 bases, with 17 bases left between them. CDR1 and CDR2 from the germline V gene are SNHLY and FYNNEI. This CDR3 is CASSAFLRVAETQYF. The CDR3, as DNA: TGTGCCAGCAGTGCCTTTCTCAGGGTCGCGGAGACCCAGTACTTC.

CDR3 DNA sequence: TGCAGCGTTACAGGGGCTGCTAATCAGCCCCAGCATTTT. As protein: CSVTGAANQPQHF. V gene TRBV29-1 combines with J gene TRBJ1-5; TRBD1 agrees at 7 bases. This CDR3 has 13 amino acids. Trimming at V came to 5 bases and at J to 4 bases, leaving 5 bases not matched to a gene. Per the germline V gene, CDR1 is SQVTM and CDR2 is ANQGSEA. Full variable domain (rest looked up from reference TRBV29-1 and TRBJ1-5): SAVISQKPSRDICQRGTSLTIQCQVDSQVTMMFWYRQQPGQSLTLIATANQGSEATYESGFVIDKFPISRPNLTFSTLTVSNMSPEDSSIYLCSVTGAANQPQHFGDGTRLSIL.

This chain uses TRBV11-2 with TRBJ2-7; D gene unclear. CDR1 is SGHAT and CDR2 is FQNNGV in the germline V gene. V was pared by 3 bases and J by 1 base, with 4 bases between. This CDR3 has 12 amino acids. The CDR3 is CASSFQSYEQYF. The CDR3 coding sequence is TGTGCCAGCAGCTTCCAATCCTACGAGCAGTACTTC.

This clone came up once. The chain joins TRBV2 to TRBJ2-7, with D maybe TRBD2 (7 bases). CDR3 size: 13 residues. V lost 8 bases, J lost 2 bases, and 13 bases lay in between. CDR1 and CDR2 from the germline V gene are SNHLY and FYNNEI. The CDR3 region has the DNA TGTGCCAGCTCGGCGGGGGCTCCCTACGAGCAGTACTTC. Protein sequence: CASSAGAPYEQYF.

V is TRBV9 and J is TRBJ2-7, with 7 bases that match TRBD1. Germline V gives CDR1 SGDLS, CDR2 YYNGEE. The CDR3 runs 13 residues. V dropped 0 bases and J dropped 5; count of bases not matched to a gene: 2. The DNA of the CDR3 is TGTGCCAGCAGCGTAGGACAGGGTAACGAGCAGTACTTC. Translation: CASSVGQGNEQYF.

The chain links TRBV2 to TRBJ2-2; D ambiguous. The CDR3 consists of 13 residues. The ends were cut back, 6 bases at V and 4 bases at J, with 9 bases in the middle. Germline CDR1 reads SNHLY; CDR2 reads FYNNEI. CDR3 sequence reads: CASSLGATGELFF. The CDR3 nucleotides are TGTGCCAGCAGCCTCGGAGCCACCGGGGAGCTGTTTTTT.

V usage is TRBV6-1 and J usage is TRBJ2-5; 7 nucleotides agree with TRBD2. The length of the CDR3 is 14 residues. After removal of 1 base from V and 4 bases from J, the junction contained 3 bases not matched to a gene. The germline V gene encodes CDR1 MNHNS and CDR2 SASEGT. The CDR3 here is CASSEGIAGETQYF. DNA of the CDR3: TGTGCCAGCAGTGAAGGGATAGCGGGAGAGACCCAGTACTTC.

This clone has only one observation. J is TRBJ1-1 and V is TRBV5-1, with 9 bases that match TRBD1. The CDR3 consists of 14 residues. Germline V CDR1 and CDR2: SGHRS, YFSETQ. Losses at the gene ends were 4 bases for V and 6 bases for J; bases not matched to a gene: 7. The CDR3 here is CASSPRDRVSEAFF. CDR3 coding DNA: TGCGCCAGCAGCCCCAGGGACAGGGTGTCTGAAGCTTTCTTT.

The V and J genes are TRBV25-1 and TRBJ1-1; D call uncertain. Germline loops: CDR1 MGHDK, CDR2 SYGVNS. This CDR3 spans 13 amino acids. Trimming removed 7 bases at V and 1 base at J, with 10 bases between. CDR3 sequence reads: CASIPVENTEAFF. Written as DNA, the CDR3 is TGTGCCAGCATCCCGGTAGAGAACACTGAAGCTTTCTTT.

On this clone: Its ends do not fully match the called genes, so a read error is possible. The V call is TRBV10-2, the J call TRBJ2-5; D remains ambiguous. Germline V lookup: CDR1 WSHSY, CDR2 SAAADI. The CDR3 contains 14 residues. CDR3 DNA sequence: TGCGCCAGCAGTGAGACAGCCAGGCAAGGGACCCAGTACTTC. This sequence encodes CASSETARQGTQYF.

The chain carries TRBV10-2 and TRBJ2-7, with no clear D. Looked up from germline, CDR1 is WSHSY and CDR2 is SAAADI. Trimming shortened V by 3 bases and J by 0 bases, and 21 bases separated the two germline ends. The CDR3 is 18 amino acids. This CDR3 reads CASSDTSLTPRSSYEQYF. CDR3 bases: TGCGCCAGCAGTGATACCTCCCTCACCCCGCGTTCCTCCTACGAGCAGTACTTC.

This chain connects TRBV28 to TRBJ1-4; tentative D call: TRBD1 (5 bases). Trimming removed 2 bases from V and 3 bases from J, with 10 bases in between. Per the germline V gene, CDR1 is MDHEN and CDR2 is SYDVKM. There are 15 residues in the CDR3. CDR3 sequence reads: CASSLPTVANEKLFF. CDR3 bases: TGTGCCAGCAGTTTACCGACAGTTGCTAATGAAAAACTGTTTTTT.

V gene TRBV6-1 combines with J gene TRBJ2-3; 7 bases map to TRBD2. Germline V gene lookup returns CDR1 MNHNS and CDR2 SASEGT. V was clipped by 2 bases and J by 3 bases; unmatched bases: 8. The CDR3 spans 16 residues. CDR3 nucleotide sequence: TGTGCCAGCAGTGAACGGGGGGATTCAGTGACAGATACGCAGTATTTT. It yields the protein CASSERGDSVTDTQYF.

This chain links TRBV7-8 with TRBJ2-1; 8 bases are a match to TRBD2. The CDR3 is made up of 14 amino acids. J was trimmed by 2 bases and V by 5 bases; bases with no gene match: 2. Germline V gene lookup returns CDR1 SGHVS and CDR2 FQNEAQ. The CDR3 loop is CASSRTSTYNEQFF. The DNA for the CDR3 is TGTGCCAGCAGCAGGACTAGCACCTACAATGAGCAGTTCTTC.

The V call is TRBV4-2, the J call TRBJ2-1; 7 positions agree with TRBD2. This CDR3 spans 16 amino acids. Trimming took 0 bases from V and 6 from J; bases not matched to a gene: 8. Germline loops: CDR1 LGHNA, CDR2 YNFKEQ. Here the CDR3 DNA reads TGTGCCAGCAGCCAAGATTGGGCTAGCGGTATCAATGAGCAGTTCTTC. This sequence encodes CASSQDWASGINEQFF.

The genes are TRBV6-1 and TRBJ1-1, with 7 bases aligning to TRBD1. The germline V gene encodes CDR1 MNHNS and CDR2 SASEGT. The CDR3 loop spans 13 amino acids. The junction had 1 base not matched to a gene; V was cut back by 6 bases and J by 0 bases. CDR3 bases: TGTGCCAGCAGGGGACAGATGAACACTGAAGCTTTCTTT. This codes for CASRGQMNTEAFF.

The chain couples TRBV7-6 to TRBJ1-4; unclear D gene. V shed 5 bases and J shed 8 bases, with 12 bases lying between them. Looked up from germline, CDR1 is SGHVS and CDR2 is FNYEAQ. CDR3 length: 13 residues. This chain's CDR3 is CASSGGPQEKLFF. DNA for the CDR3: TGTGCCAGCAGCGGCGGTCCCCAAGAAAAACTGTTTTTT.

The J gene is TRBJ1-5, the V gene TRBV19; unclear D gene. This CDR3 has 16 amino acids. The germline V gene encodes CDR1 LNHDA and CDR2 SQIVND (reference sequence). The V end was cut by 1 base, the J end by 2 bases, with 12 bases between. CDR3 in DNA: TGTGCCAGTAGTATAGGGAAAACACGGGGCAATCAGCCCCAGCATTTT. It is translated as CASSIGKTRGNQPQHF.

The chain recombines TRBV4-1 with TRBJ2-5, with TRBD1 identical over 7 bases. With V trimmed by 2 bases and J by 3 bases, 3 bases remained unmatched. The germline gives CDR1 MGHRA, CDR2 YSYEKL. This CDR3 contains 14 residues. The chain's CDR3 is CASSQTGAKETQYF. In nucleotides, the CDR3 is TGCGCCAGCAGCCAAACAGGGGCGAAAGAGACCCAGTACTTC.

V is TRBV28 and J is TRBJ1-1; perhaps TRBD1 as D (6 bases). Deletions cut 4 bases from V and 6 bases from J, with 18 bases between. The CDR3 spans 15 residues. The germline gives CDR1 MDHEN, CDR2 SYDVKM. The CDR3 nucleotides read TGTGCCAGCAGTTCATCAGGGGCCGAGAAACCTGAAGCTTTCTTT. It codes for CASSSSGAEKPEAFF.

The V and J genes are TRBV30 and TRBJ2-7; D might be TRBD2 (5 bases). The CDR3 contains 12 residues. Per the germline V gene, CDR1 is GTSNPN and CDR2 is SVGIG (reference sequence). Trimming removed 2 bases at V and 5 bases at J, with 10 bases between. The CDR3 sequence is CAWSPRRDEQYF. DNA of the CDR3: TGTGCCTGGAGTCCCCGGCGGGACGAGCAGTACTTC.